This T cell receptor (beta chain) emerged from a study of beta chain features in type 1 diabetes. Of the isolated RNA, all was reverse transcribed, and so the sequenced material was expressed TCRB transcripts. Produced via immunoSEQ multiplex PCR; TCRdb's table is partial and in-frame only. The sample contains roughly 60,000 clones, approximately 62% of which appear only once. The TCR sequence derives from a woman aged 18-29 years in good health. Sequencing was done on a sample of Tregs from blood.

Here the CDR3 reads CASSLGLAGSIDTQYF. The CDR3 bases are TGTGCCAGCAGCTTAGGACTAGCGGGATCTATAGATACGCAGTATTTT. The chain links TRBV11-2 to TRBJ2-3; TRBD2 matches at 11 bases. The CDR3 is 16 residues long. V dropped 1 base and J dropped 5; count of bases not matched to a gene: 5. Germline V gene data show CDR1 as SGHAT and CDR2 as FQNNGV.